Included here is one TCR beta chain sequence, with context. A read error may produce the germline difference seen at one junction end. The record originates from a study of radiation and T cells in renal cell carcinoma. Germline V CDR1 and CDR2: SGHKS, YYEKEE (reference sequence). The CDR3 totals 15 residues. Treatment: treatment-naive control, cytoreductive nephrectomy. Assay: immunoSEQ multiplex PCR; the TCRdb copy retains only in-frame clones and omits some. The table shows over 10,000 clones, with approximately 62% occurring only once. The material sequenced was tumor tissue, taken from a patient whose treatment was nephrectomy without radiotherapy. This rearrangement joins TRBV5-5 to TRBJ2-1, with 8 nucleotides matching TRBD2. The clonotype comes from a woman of 80 years or more with renal cell carcinoma. The chain's CDR3 is CASTLPRGVANEQFF. The DNA for the CDR3 is TGTGCCAGCACCTTGCCGCGGGGGGTAGCCAATGAGCAGTTCTTC.